The 15 T cell receptor beta chains given below trace back to one sample, sequenced in a study of blood T cell repertoires in COVID-19. Profiled with immunoSEQ multiplex PCR; TCRdb holds only in-frame clones, not every one. There are some 90,000 clones in the sample; about 80% occur only once, and 10% to 13% lies in the top ten. Specimen: peripheral blood. Source of these receptors: a woman in her 70s with acute or convalescent COVID-19.

J is TRBJ2-5 and V is TRBV5-1; 8 nucleotides line up with TRBD1. Germline V gene sequence: CDR1 SGHRS, CDR2 YFSETQ. V dropped 4 bases and J dropped 1; count of bases not matched to a gene: 6. This CDR3 region has 15 residues. Here the CDR3 DNA reads TGCGCCAGCAGCAAACAGGGGGAGACCCAAGAGACCCAGTACTTC. Translation: CASSKQGETQETQYF.

This chain uses TRBV4-3 with TRBJ1-4, with no clear D. The V gene lost 2 bases and the J gene lost 8 bases, with 21 bases spanning the gap. The CDR3 consists of 17 residues. Per germline, CDR1 LGHNA and CDR2 YSLEER. Here the CDR3 DNA reads TGCGCCAGCAGCCAACCCCTGAATGGAGGGTTAGGCGAAAAACTGTTTTTT. Translation: CASSQPLNGGLGEKLFF.

This clone has only one observation. The chain employs TRBV20-1 and TRBJ1-5; 8 nucleotides agree with TRBD1. This CDR3 has 16 residues. Germline CDR1 is DFQATT and CDR2 is SNEGSKA (reference sequence). Trimming at V came to 3 bases and at J to 7 bases, leaving 14 bases not matched to a gene. CDR3: CSASSGQVRSGQPQHF. Written as DNA, the CDR3 is TGCAGTGCTAGTTCGGGACAGGTCCGGTCGGGGCAGCCCCAGCATTTT.

The V and J genes are TRBV5-6 and TRBJ2-2; the D gene is possibly TRBD2 (6 bases). The V end lost 3 bases, the J end lost 6 bases, and 12 bases lay between the germline ends. This CDR3 contains 14 residues. Germline V gene data show CDR1 as SGHDT and CDR2 as YYEEEE. The CDR3 sequence is CASSWRGSAGELFF. In DNA, the CDR3 is TGTGCCAGCAGCTGGAGGGGTTCGGCCGGGGAGCTGTTTTTT.

The rearrangement links TRBV4-1 to TRBJ2-3, with D tentatively TRBD2 (6 bases). CDR3 length: 15 residues. V shed 1 base and J shed 4 bases, with 12 bases lying between them. CDR1 and CDR2 from the germline V gene are MGHRA and YSYEKL. CDR3: CASSQVQPGADTQYF. The CDR3 nucleotides are TGCGCCAGCAGCCAAGTGCAGCCGGGGGCAGATACGCAGTATTTT.

The CDR3, as DNA: TGTGCCAGCAATACCGGGACTAGCGTGTGCTACGAGCAGTACTTC. Translating it yields CASNTGTSVCYEQYF. The rearrangement links TRBV6-4 to TRBJ2-7; 10 positions match TRBD2. The CDR3 length is 15 residues. V lost 7 bases, J lost 3 bases, and 9 bases stayed unmatched. From germline, CDR1 is MRHNA and CDR2 SNTAGT.

As DNA, the CDR3 is TGTGCCAGCAGTTTGGGAGCGGCACCTATCACCGGGGAGCTGTTTTTT. Amino acid sequence: CASSLGAAPITGELFF. This chain connects TRBV28 to TRBJ2-2, with D possibly being TRBD2 (5 bases). The germline CDR1 and CDR2 sequences are MDHEN and SYDVKM. CDR3 length: 16 amino acids. The ends were cut back, 3 bases at V and 4 bases at J, with 15 bases in the middle. The entire variable domain, with the rest obtained from reference TRBV28 and TRBJ2-2, is as follows: DVKVTQSSRYLVKRTGEKVFLECVQDMDHENMFWYRQDPGLGLRLIYFSYDVKMKEKGDIPEGYSVSREKKERFSLILESASTNQTSMYLCASSLGAAPITGELFFGEGSRLTVL.

The chain recombines TRBV7-2 with TRBJ2-3; TRBD2 might be the D (6 bases). V dropped 0 bases and J dropped 5 bases, with 15 bases sitting between them. Germline values: CDR1 SGHTA, CDR2 FQGNSA. The CDR3 is 16 residues long. In nucleotides, the CDR3 is TGTGCCAGCAGCTTAGCGGGAGCGGGTAATAGAGATACGCAGTATTTT. Its translation: CASSLAGAGNRDTQYF.

The chain carries TRBV6-6 and TRBJ2-3; D is ambiguous. The V gene lost 3 bases and the J gene lost 3 bases, with 7 bases spanning the gap. Germline V gene sequence: CDR1 MNHNY, CDR2 SVGAGI (reference sequence). The CDR3 extends over 13 amino acids. This CDR3 is CASSYKETDTQYF. In DNA form, the CDR3 reads TGTGCCAGCAGTTATAAAGAGACAGATACGCAGTATTTT.

This CDR3 is CASSLEGAQEKLFF. CDR3 in DNA: TGTGCCAGCAGCTTAGAGGGGGCGCAGGAAAAACTGTTTTTT. This rearrangement joins TRBV7-8 to TRBJ1-4; 7 bases line up with TRBD1. The length of the CDR3 is 14 residues. The trim removed 1 base at V and 8 bases at J, leaving 4 bases unmatched. Germline V gene data show CDR1 as SGHVS and CDR2 as FQNEAQ.

This clone was counted a single time. The chain recombines TRBV7-6 with TRBJ2-7; TRBD2 aligns across 12 bases. V lost 2 bases to trimming and J lost 2 bases; unmatched junction nucleotides: 7. The CDR3 is 17 amino acids. Germline CDR1 SGHVS, CDR2 FNYEAQ. CDR3 residues: CASSLIPTSGGTYEQYF. Written as DNA, the CDR3 is TGTGCCAGCAGCTTAATCCCCACTAGCGGGGGGACCTACGAGCAGTACTTC.

This clone was seen a handful of times. This sequence joins TRBV19 and TRBJ1-6; weak D call: TRBD1 (5 bases). Trimming shortened V by 7 bases and J by 7 bases, and 14 bases separated the two germline ends. Germline V gene sequence: CDR1 LNHDA, CDR2 SQIVND (reference sequence). The CDR3 totals 14 residues. The CDR3 spells CASNPFQGNSPLHF. As DNA, the CDR3 is TGTGCCAGTAATCCTTTTCAGGGCAATTCACCCCTCCACTTT.

This clone has just a few counts. This chain joins TRBV29-1 and TRBJ2-3; tentative D call: TRBD2 (6 bases). In germline, CDR1 is SQVTM, CDR2 ANQGSEA. V shed 6 bases and J shed 4 bases, with 23 bases lying between them. The CDR3 length is 16 residues. CDR3 loop: CSVPRPPGRSADTQYF. For the CDR3, the DNA is TGCAGCGTCCCCCGCCCCCCCGGGAGAAGTGCAGATACGCAGTATTTT.

This clone was seen only once. This chain connects TRBV29-1 to TRBJ1-2; no reliable D call. Per germline, CDR1 SQVTM and CDR2 ANQGSEA. V gave up 5 bases and J gave up 8 bases, with 18 bases separating them. CDR3 length: 13 residues. The DNA of the CDR3 is TGCAGCGTTAGGATAGACTTCTGGTACGGCTACACCTTC. This codes for CSVRIDFWYGYTF.

V and J are TRBV5-8 and TRBJ1-2; D remains ambiguous. Germline values: CDR1 SGHTS, CDR2 YDEGEE. V was cut by 4 bases and J by 8 bases, with 9 bases left in between. The CDR3 spans 11 residues. CDR3 loop: CASSRLEGYTF. In DNA form, the CDR3 reads TGTGCCAGCAGCAGACTTGAGGGCTACACCTTC.